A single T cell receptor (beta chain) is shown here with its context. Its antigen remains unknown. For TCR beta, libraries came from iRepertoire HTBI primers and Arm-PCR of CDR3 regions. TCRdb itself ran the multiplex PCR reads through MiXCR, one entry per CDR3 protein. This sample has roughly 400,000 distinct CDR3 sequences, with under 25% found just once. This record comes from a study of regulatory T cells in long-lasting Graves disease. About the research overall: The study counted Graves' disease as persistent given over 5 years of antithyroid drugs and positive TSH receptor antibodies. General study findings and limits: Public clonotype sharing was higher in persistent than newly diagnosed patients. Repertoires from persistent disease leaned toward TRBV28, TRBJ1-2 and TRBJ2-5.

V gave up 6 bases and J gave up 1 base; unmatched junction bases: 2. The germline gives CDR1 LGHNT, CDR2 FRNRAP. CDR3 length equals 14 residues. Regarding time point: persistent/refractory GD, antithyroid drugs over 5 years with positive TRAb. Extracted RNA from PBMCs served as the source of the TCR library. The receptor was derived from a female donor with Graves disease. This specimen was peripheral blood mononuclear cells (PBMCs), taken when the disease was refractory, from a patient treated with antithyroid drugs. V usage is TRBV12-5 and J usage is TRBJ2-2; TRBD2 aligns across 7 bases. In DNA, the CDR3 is TGTGCTAGTGGCTGGGGGGGGAACACCGGGGAGCTGTTTTTT. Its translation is CASGWGGNTGELFF.